The clone carrying this TCR beta chain was picked up a small number of times. Antigen unknown. TCRdb re-called the reads with MiXCR, one entry per CDR3 protein. Of hundreds of thousands of distinct CDR3 sequences listed, around a third were seen once; the top ten hold roughly 12%. The data originate from a study of T cell repertoires in cytomegalovirus infection. At the level of the study: Newly reported HLA-C-restricted and thoroughly characterized HLA-B-restricted CMV epitopes were employed. Public TCR beta signatures marked donors with CMV infection and the matching HLA.

General study points: CMV-specific HLA-C-restricted TCR beta clonotypes dominated the ex vivo response. Cumulative public TCR beta family frequency identified CMV carriers with the relevant HLA.

This CDR3 has 12 amino acids. V was clipped by 6 bases and J by 7 bases, with 12 bases between them. Specimen: cultured CD8+ T cells from PBMCs, collected from culture after CMV antigen stimulation. The chain recombines TRBV12-3 or TRBV12-4 with TRBJ1-2; D uncertain. The TCR originated in a human donor in good health (CMV status not recorded). Some clones in this sample may be carry-over from other donors' samples. CDR3 in amino acids: CASSQVAGGYTF. The DNA for the CDR3 is TGTGCCAGCAGCCAGGTCGCGGGTGGCTACACCTTC.